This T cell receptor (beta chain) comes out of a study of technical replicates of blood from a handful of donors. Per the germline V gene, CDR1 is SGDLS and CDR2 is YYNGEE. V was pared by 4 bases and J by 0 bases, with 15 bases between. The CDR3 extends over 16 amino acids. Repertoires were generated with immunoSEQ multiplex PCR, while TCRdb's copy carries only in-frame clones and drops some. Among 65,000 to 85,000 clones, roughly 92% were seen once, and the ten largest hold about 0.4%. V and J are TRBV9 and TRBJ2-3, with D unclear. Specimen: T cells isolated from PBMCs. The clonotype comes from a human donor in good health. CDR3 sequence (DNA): TGTGCCAGCAGCCTTGTAACAGTCTCTAGCACAGATACGCAGTATTTT. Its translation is CASSLVTVSSTDTQYF.